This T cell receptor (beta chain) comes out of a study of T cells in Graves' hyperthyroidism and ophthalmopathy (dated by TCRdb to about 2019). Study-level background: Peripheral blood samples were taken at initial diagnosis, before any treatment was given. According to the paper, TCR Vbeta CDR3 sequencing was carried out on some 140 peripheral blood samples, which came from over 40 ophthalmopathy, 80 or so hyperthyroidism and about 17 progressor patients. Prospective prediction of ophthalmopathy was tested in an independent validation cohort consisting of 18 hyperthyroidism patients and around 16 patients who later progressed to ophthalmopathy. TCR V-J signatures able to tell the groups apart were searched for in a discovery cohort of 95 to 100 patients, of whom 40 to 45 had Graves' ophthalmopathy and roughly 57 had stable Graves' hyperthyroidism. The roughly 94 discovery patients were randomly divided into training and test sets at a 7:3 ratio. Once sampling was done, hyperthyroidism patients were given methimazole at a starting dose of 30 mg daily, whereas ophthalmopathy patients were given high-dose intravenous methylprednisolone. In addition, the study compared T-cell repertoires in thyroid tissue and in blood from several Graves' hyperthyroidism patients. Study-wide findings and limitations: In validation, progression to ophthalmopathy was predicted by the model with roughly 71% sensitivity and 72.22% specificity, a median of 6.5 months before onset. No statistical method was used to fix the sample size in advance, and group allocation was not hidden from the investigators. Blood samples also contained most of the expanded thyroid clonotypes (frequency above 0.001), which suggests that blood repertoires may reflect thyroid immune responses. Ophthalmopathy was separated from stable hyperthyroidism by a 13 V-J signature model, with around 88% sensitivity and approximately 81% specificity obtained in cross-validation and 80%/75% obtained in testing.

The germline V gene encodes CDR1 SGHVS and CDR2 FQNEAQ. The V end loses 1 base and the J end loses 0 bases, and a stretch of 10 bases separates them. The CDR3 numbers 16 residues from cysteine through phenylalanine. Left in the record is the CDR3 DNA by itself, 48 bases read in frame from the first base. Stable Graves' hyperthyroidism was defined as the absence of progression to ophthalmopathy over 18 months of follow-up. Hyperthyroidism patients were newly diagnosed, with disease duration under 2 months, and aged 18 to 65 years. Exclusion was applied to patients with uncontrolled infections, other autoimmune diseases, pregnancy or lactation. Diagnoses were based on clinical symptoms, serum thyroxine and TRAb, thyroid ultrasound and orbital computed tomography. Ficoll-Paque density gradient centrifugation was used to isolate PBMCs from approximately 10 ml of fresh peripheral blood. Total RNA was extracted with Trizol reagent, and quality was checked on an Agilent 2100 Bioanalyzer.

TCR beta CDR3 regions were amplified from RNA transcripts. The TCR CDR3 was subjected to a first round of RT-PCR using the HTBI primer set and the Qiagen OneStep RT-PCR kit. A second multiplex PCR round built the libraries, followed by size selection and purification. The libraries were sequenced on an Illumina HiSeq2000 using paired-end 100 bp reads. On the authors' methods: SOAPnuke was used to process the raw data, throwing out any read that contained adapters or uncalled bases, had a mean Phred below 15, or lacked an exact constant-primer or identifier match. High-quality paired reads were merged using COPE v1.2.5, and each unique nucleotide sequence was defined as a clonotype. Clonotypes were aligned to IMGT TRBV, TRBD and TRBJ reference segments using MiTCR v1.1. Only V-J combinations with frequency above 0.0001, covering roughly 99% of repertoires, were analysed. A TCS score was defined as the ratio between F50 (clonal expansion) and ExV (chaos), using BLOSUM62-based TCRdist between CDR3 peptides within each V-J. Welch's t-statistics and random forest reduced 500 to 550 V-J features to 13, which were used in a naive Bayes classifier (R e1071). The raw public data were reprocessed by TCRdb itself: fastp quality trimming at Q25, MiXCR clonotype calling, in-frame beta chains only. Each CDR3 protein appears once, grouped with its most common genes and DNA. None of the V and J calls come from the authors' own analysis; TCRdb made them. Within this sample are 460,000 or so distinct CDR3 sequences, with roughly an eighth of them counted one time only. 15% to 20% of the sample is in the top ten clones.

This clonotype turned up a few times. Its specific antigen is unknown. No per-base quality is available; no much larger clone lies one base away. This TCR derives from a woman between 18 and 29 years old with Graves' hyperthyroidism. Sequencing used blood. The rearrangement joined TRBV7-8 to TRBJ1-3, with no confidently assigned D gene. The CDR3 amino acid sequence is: CASSLVSAFSGNTIYF. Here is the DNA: TGTGCCAGCAGCTTAGTGTCAGCGTTCTCTGGAAACACCATATATTTT.